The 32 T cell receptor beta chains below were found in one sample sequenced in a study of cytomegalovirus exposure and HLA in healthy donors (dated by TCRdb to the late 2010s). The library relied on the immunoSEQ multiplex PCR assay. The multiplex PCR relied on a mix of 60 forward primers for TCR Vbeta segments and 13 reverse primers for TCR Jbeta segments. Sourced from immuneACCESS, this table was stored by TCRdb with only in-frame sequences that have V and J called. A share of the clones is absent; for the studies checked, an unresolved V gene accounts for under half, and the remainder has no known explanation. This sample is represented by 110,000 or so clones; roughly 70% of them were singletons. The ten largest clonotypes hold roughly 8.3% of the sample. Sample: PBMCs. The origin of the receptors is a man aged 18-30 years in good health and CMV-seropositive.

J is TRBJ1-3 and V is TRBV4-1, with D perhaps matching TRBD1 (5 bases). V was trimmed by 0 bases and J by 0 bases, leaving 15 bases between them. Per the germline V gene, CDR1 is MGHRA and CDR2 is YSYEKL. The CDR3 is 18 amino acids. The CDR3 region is CASSQDQIGGGSGNTIYF. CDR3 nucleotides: TGCGCCAGCAGCCAAGATCAGATCGGGGGGGGCTCTGGAAACACCATATATTTT.

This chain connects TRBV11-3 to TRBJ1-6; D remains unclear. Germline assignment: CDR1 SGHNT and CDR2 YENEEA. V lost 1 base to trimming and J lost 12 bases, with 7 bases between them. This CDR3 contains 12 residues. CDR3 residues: CASSLGPGPLHF. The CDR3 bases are TGTGCCAGCAGCTTAGGGCCGGGACCCCTCCACTTT.

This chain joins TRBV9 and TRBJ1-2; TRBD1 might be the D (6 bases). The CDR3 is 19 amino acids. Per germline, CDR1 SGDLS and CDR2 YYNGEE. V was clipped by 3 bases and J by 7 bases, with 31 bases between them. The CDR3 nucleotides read TGTGCCAGCAGCGACCCCATGGGGTCATCCGGGACACAGAGTTTTGGCTACACCTTC. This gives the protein CASSDPMGSSGTQSFGYTF.

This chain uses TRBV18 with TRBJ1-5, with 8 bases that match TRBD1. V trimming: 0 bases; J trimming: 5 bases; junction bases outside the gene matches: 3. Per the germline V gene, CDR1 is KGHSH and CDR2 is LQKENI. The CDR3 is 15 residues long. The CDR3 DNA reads TGTGCCAGCTCACCACCCGGACAGGGCGATCAGCCCCAGCATTTT. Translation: CASSPPGQGDQPQHF.

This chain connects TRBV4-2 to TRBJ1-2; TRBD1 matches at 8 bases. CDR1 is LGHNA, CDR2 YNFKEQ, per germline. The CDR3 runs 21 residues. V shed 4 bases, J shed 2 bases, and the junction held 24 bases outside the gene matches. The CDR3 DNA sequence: TGTGCCAGCAGCCTAGGACAGGGCCGGGAGTGGGAAAGGGTGCGGAACTATGGCTACACCTTC. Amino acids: CASSLGQGREWERVRNYGYTF.

In nucleotides, the CDR3 is TGTGCCAGCAGGCCACTAGCTCTTGAGCAGTTCTTC. This translates into CASRPLALEQFF. The chain links TRBV7-9 to TRBJ2-1; tentatively, D is TRBD2 (6 bases). Between the trimmed V and J ends, which lost 6 bases and 9 bases, there was a span of 12 bases. CDR3 size: 12 residues. Germline V CDR1 and CDR2: SEHNR, FQNEAQ (reference sequence).

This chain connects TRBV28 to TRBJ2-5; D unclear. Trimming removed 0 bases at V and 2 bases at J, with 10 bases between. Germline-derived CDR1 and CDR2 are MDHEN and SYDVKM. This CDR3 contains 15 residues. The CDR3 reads CASSLWAEKQETQYF. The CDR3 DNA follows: TGTGCCAGCAGTTTATGGGCAGAAAAACAAGAGACCCAGTACTTC. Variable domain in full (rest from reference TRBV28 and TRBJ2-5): DVKVTQSSRYLVKRTGEKVFLECVQDMDHENMFWYRQDPGLGLRLIYFSYDVKMKEKGDIPEGYSVSREKKERFSLILESASTNQTSMYLCASSLWAEKQETQYFGPGTRLLVL.

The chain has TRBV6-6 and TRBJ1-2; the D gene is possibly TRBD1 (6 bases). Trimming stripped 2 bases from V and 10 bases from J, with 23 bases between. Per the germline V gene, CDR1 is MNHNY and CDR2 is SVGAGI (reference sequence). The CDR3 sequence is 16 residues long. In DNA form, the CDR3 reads TGTGCCAGCAGTTACCTCCAGAATGGGCGCAGGGGTGCCTACACCTTC. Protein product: CASSYLQNGRRGAYTF.

CDR3 in amino acids: CASSGQGSPNQPQHF. CDR3 DNA sequence: TGTGCCAGCAGCGGACAGGGCTCACCCAATCAGCCCCAGCATTTT. The rearrangement uses TRBV5-6 and TRBJ1-5; 8 bases agree with TRBD1. The germline V gene encodes CDR1 SGHDT and CDR2 YYEEEE. This CDR3 contains 15 residues. V lost 4 bases, J lost 3 bases, and 6 bases stayed unmatched.

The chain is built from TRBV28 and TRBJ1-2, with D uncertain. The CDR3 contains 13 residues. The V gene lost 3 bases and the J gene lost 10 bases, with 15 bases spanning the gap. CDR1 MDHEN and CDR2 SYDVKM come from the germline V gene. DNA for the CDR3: TGTGCCAGCAGTTTCCGGGGAAGTCCTCTCTACACCTTC. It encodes CASSFRGSPLYTF.

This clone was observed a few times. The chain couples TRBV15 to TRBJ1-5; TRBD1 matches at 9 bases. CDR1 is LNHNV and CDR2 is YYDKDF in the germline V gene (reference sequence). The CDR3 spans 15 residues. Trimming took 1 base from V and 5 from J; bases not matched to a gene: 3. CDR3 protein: CATSRARDRDQPQHF. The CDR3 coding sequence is TGTGCCACCAGCAGAGCCAGGGACAGGGATCAGCCCCAGCATTTT.

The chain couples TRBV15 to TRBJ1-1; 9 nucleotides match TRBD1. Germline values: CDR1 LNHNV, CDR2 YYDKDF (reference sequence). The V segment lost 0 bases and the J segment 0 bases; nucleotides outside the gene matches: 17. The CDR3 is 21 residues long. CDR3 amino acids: CATSRDHLLLDRGGMNTEAFF. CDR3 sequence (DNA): TGTGCCACCAGCAGAGACCACCTGCTTTTGGACAGGGGCGGGATGAACACTGAAGCTTTCTTT.

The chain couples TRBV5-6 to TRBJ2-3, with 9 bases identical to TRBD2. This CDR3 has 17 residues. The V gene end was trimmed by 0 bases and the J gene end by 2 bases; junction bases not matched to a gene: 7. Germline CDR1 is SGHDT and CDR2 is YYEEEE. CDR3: CASSLGRGGRSTDTQYF. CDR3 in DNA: TGTGCCAGCAGCTTGGGGCGGGGGGGCCGTTCCACAGATACGCAGTATTTT.

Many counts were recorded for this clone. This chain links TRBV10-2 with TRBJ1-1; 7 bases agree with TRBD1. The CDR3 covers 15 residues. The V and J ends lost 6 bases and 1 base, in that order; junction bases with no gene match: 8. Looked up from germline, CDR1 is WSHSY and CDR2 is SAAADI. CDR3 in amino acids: CASRGPGQPNTEAFF. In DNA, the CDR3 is TGCGCCAGCAGGGGACCGGGACAGCCGAACACTGAAGCTTTCTTT.

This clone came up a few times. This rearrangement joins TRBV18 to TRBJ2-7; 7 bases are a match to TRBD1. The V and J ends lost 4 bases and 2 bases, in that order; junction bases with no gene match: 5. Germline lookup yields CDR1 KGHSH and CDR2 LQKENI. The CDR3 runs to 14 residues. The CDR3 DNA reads TGTGCCAGCTCACGACCCGGGACAGCCTACGAGCAGTACTTC. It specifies CASSRPGTAYEQYF.

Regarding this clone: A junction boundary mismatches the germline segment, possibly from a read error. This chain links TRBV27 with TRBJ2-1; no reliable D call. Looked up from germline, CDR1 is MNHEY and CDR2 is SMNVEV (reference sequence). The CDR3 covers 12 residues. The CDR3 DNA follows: TGTGCCAGCAGTTTAGACTCTAGTTGGTGGATCTTC. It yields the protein CASSLDSSWWIF.

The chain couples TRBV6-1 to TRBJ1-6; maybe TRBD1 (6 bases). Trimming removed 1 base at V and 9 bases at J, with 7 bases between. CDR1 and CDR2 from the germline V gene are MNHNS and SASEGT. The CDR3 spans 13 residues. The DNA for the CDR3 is TGTGCCAGCAGTGAAGGCAGGGGTTCACCCCTCCACTTT. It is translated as CASSEGRGSPLHF.

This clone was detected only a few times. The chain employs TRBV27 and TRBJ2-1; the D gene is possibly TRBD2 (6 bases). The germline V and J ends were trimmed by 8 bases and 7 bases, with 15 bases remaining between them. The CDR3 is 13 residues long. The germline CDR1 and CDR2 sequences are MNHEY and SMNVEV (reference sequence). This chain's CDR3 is CASSWGEGNEQFF. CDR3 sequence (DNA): TGTGCCAGCTCTTGGGGGGAAGGTAATGAGCAGTTCTTC.

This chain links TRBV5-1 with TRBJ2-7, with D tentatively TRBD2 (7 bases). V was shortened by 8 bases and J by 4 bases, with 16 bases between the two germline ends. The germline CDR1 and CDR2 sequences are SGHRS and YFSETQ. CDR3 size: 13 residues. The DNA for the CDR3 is TGCGCCAGTGGGGGCAGCGGGACATACGAGCAGTACTTC. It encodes CASGGSGTYEQYF. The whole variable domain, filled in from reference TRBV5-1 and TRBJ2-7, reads KAGVTQTPRYLIKTRGQQVTLSCSPISGHRSVSWYQQTPGQGLQFLFEYFSETQRNKGNFPGRFSGRQFSNSRSEMNVSTLELGDSALYLCASGGSGTYEQYFGPGTRLTVT.

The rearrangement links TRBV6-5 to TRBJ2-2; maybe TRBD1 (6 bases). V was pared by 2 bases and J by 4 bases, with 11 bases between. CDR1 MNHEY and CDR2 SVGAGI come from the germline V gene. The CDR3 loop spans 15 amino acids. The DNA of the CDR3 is TGTGCCAGCAGTTACGCCGGACAGATCACCGGGGAGCTGTTTTTT. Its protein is CASSYAGQITGELFF.

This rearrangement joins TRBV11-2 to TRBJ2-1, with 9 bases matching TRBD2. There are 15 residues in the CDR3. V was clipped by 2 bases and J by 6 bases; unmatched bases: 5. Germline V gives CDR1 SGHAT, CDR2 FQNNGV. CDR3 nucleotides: TGTGCCAGCAGCTTAAGGCGGGGGGGCTCCAATGAGCAGTTCTTC. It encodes CASSLRRGGSNEQFF.

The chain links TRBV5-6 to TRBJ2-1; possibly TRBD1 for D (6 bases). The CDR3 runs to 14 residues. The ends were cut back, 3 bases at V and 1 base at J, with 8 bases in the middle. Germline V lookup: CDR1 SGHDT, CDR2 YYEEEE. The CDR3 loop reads CASSSQGSYNEQFF. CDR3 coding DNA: TGTGCCAGCAGCTCACAGGGTTCCTACAATGAGCAGTTCTTC.

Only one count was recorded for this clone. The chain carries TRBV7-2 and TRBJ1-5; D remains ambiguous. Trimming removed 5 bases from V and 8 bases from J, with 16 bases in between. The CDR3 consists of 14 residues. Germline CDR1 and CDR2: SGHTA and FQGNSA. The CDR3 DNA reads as TGTGCCAGCAGCCCTGACGATCCTAGGAAGCCCCAGCATTTT. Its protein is CASSPDDPRKPQHF.

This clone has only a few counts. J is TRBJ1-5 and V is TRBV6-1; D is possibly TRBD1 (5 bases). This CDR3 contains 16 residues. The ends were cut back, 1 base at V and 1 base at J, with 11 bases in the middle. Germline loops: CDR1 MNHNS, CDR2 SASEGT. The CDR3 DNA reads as TGTGCCAGCAGTGAAGGACGGGACTTCAGCAATCAGCCCCAGCATTTT. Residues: CASSEGRDFSNQPQHF.

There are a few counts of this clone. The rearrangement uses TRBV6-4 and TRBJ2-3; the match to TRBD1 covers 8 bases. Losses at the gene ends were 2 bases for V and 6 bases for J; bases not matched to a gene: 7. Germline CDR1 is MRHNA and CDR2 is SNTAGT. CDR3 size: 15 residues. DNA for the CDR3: TGTGCCAGCAGTGACGGGCAGGGGGCGCCGGATACGCAGTATTTT. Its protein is CASSDGQGAPDTQYF.

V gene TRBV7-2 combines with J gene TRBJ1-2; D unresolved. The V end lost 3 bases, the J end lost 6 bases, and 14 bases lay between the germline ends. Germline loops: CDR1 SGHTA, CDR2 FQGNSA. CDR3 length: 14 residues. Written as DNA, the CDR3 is TGTGCCAGCAGCTTCCTAGGAGGCTCGAATGGCTACACCTTC. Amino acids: CASSFLGGSNGYTF.

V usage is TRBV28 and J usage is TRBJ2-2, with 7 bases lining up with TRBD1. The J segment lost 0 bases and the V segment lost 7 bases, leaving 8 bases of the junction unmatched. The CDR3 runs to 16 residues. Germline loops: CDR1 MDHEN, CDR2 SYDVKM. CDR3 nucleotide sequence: TGTGCCAGCAACCAAGGGACAGAAGCGAACACCGGGGAGCTGTTTTTT. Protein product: CASNQGTEANTGELFF. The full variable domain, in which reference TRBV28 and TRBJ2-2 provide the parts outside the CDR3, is DVKVTQSSRYLVKRTGEKVFLECVQDMDHENMFWYRQDPGLGLRLIYFSYDVKMKEKGDIPEGYSVSREKKERFSLILESASTNQTSMYLCASNQGTEANTGELFFGEGSRLTVL.

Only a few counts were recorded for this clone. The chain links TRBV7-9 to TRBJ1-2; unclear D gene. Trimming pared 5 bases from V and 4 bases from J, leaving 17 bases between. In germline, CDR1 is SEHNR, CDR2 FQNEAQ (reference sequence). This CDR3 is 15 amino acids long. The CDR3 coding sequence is TGTGCCAGCAGCCACCCAGTGGAGCTACTCTATGGCTACACCTTC. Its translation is CASSHPVELLYGYTF.

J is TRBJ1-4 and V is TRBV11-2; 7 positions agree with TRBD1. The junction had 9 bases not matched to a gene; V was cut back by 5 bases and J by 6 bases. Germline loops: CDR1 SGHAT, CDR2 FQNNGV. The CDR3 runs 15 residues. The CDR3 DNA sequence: TGTGCCAGCAGCCCCGGACAGGCTCAATATGAAAAACTGTTTTTT. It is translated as CASSPGQAQYEKLFF.

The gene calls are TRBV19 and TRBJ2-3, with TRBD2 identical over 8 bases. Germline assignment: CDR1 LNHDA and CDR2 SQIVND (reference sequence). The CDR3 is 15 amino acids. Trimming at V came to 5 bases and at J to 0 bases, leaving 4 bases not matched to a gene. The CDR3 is CASSSGGASTDTQYF. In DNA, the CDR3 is TGTGCCAGTAGTTCGGGAGGGGCTAGCACAGATACGCAGTATTTT.

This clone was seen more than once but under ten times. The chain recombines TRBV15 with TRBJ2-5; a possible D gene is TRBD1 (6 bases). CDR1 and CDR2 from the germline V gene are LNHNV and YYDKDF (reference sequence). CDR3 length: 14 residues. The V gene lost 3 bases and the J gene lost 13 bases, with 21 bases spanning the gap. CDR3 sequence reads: CATSRRNRELTRYF. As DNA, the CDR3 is TGTGCCACCAGCAGGCGGAACAGGGAGCTAACCAGGTACTTC.

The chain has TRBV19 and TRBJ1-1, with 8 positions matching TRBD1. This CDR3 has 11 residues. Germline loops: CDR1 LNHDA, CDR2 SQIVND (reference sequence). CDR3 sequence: CLCTGGTEAFF. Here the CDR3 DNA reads TGTTTATGCACAGGGGGCACTGAAGCTTTCTTT.